Below are 10 T cell receptor beta chains sequenced from a single sample in a study of cytomegalovirus exposure and HLA in healthy donors. The PCR had 60 Vbeta and 13 Jbeta primers. Data came from immunoSEQ multiplex PCR; TCRdb stores just in-frame clones and leaves some out. The sample shows 150,000 to 200,000 clones, roughly 73% of them seen only once. Sequenced material: PBMCs. The receptors derive from a woman aged 25 to 39 in good health and CMV-seronegative.

The chain uses TRBV7-9 and TRBJ2-7, with D perhaps TRBD1 (5 bases). Trimming took off 4 bases at V and 0 bases at J, with 16 bases between the two ends. Per the germline V gene, CDR1 is SEHNR and CDR2 is FQNEAQ (reference sequence). This CDR3 has 16 residues. CDR3 residues: CASSSSGSASSYEQYF. The CDR3 DNA reads as TGTGCCAGCAGCTCCTCAGGGTCTGCTAGCTCCTACGAGCAGTACTTC.

In this sample, this clone turned up once. V is TRBV30 and J is TRBJ2-3; 13 bases agree with TRBD2. The CDR3 is 17 residues long. CDR1 is GTSNPN and CDR2 is SVGIG in the germline V gene (reference sequence). V dropped 2 bases and J dropped 0; count of bases not matched to a gene: 5. For the CDR3, the DNA is TGTGCCTGGAGTTTCCGGACTAGCGGGAGTAGCACAGATACGCAGTATTTT. Protein: CAWSFRTSGSSTDTQYF.

On this clone: Other nucleotide sequences from this sample produce the same CDR3. The chain couples TRBV9 to TRBJ2-1; 11 nucleotides match TRBD2. The CDR3 is made up of 15 amino acids. The V and J ends lost 3 bases and 2 bases, in that order; junction bases with no gene match: 1. Germline assignment: CDR1 SGDLS and CDR2 YYNGEE. The DNA of the CDR3 is TGTGCCAGCAGCGCTAGCGGGGGGCCCTACAATGAGCAGTTCTTC. This sequence encodes CASSASGGPYNEQFF.

The J gene is TRBJ1-6, the V gene TRBV6-5; 9 bases are a match to TRBD1. Germline lookup yields CDR1 MNHEY and CDR2 SVGAGI. V lost 2 bases and J lost 7; bases outside the gene matches: 6. The CDR3 contains 16 residues. The CDR3 sequence is CASSYAHRGRNSPLHF. CDR3 nucleotides: TGTGCCAGCAGTTACGCGCACAGGGGGCGAAATTCACCCCTCCACTTT.

V is TRBV27 and J is TRBJ1-5; no firm D call. This CDR3 spans 14 amino acids. Germline values: CDR1 MNHEY, CDR2 SMNVEV (reference sequence). V was shortened by 1 base and J by 2 bases, with 6 bases between the two germline ends. CDR3 sequence: CASSLWSGNQPQHF. In DNA, the CDR3 is TGTGCCAGCAGTTTATGGTCAGGCAATCAGCCCCAGCATTTT.

The chain is built from TRBV30 and TRBJ2-5; 13 bases align to TRBD2. This CDR3 spans 15 amino acids. Trimming cost V 2 bases and J 11 bases; bases outside gene matches: 11. The germline gives CDR1 GTSNPN, CDR2 SVGIG (reference sequence). The CDR3 region is CAWSILAGGPWEQYF. CDR3 coding DNA: TGTGCCTGGAGTATACTAGCGGGAGGGCCATGGGAGCAGTACTTC.

The V gene is TRBV7-6, the J gene TRBJ2-1, with 10 bases identical to TRBD2. The J segment lost 9 bases and the V segment lost 5 bases, leaving 16 bases of the junction unmatched. Looked up from germline, CDR1 is SGHVS and CDR2 is FNYEAQ. This CDR3 is built from 17 residues. Written as DNA, the CDR3 is TGTGCCAGCAGCCCCGGGGAGGCTAGCGGGAGTCGTGGTGAGCAGTTCTTC. This encodes CASSPGEASGSRGEQFF.

The chain joins TRBV2 to TRBJ2-3; 7 bases match TRBD2. Germline CDR1 is SNHLY and CDR2 is FYNNEI. The length of the CDR3 is 21 residues. The ends lost 0 bases at V and 1 base at J; junction bases unmatched: 19. CDR3 coding DNA: TGTGCCAGCAGTGAAGCGGCTAGCGGAGGGGATGTCATGTGGGGCACAGATACGCAGTATTTT. Its protein product is CASSEAASGGDVMWGTDTQYF.

This chain uses TRBV6-5 with TRBJ2-7; D remains ambiguous. The CDR3 totals 14 residues. Germline lookup yields CDR1 MNHEY and CDR2 SVGAGI. Between the trimmed V and J ends, which lost 6 bases and 2 bases, there was a span of 14 bases. CDR3 DNA sequence: TGTGCCAGCAGCCTAAACGACGGAGCCTACGAGCAGTACTTC. Amino acid sequence: CASSLNDGAYEQYF.

This chain joins TRBV6-1 and TRBJ1-5; the D gene is possibly TRBD1 (5 bases). The CDR3 spans 14 residues. Trimming shortened V by 4 bases and J by 3 bases, and 10 bases separated the two germline ends. CDR1 and CDR2 from the germline V gene are MNHNS and SASEGT. CDR3 loop: CASSVKGYNQPQHF. Written as DNA, the CDR3 is TGTGCCAGCAGTGTAAAGGGGTACAATCAGCCCCAGCATTTT.